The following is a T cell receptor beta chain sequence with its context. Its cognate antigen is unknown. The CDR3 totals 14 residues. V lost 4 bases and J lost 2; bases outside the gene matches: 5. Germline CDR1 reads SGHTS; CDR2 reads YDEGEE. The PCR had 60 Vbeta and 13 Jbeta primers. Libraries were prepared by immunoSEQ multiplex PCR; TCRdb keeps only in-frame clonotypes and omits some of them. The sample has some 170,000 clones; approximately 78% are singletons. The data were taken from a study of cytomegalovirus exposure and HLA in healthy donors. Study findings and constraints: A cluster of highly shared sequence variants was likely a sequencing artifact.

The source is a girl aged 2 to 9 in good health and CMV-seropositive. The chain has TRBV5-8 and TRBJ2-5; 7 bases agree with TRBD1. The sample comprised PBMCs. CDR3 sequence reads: CASSPPGQQETQYF. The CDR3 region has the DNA TGTGCCAGCAGCCCGCCGGGACAGCAAGAGACCCAGTACTTC.